Below, 17 T cell receptor beta chains from the same sample are listed, as sequenced in a study of CD8+ T cells in alopecia areata. Sequencing used cDNA as its template, made by extracting RNA and reverse transcribing it. Sequencing used immunoSEQ multiplex PCR; TCRdb keeps in-frame clones, though not all of them. The sample carries over 150,000 clones, 63% recorded once. Source: CD4+ T cells sorted from blood, taken at week 0. The receptors were gathered from a human donor with alopecia areata.

This chain uses TRBV27 with TRBJ1-2, with no clear D. Germline CDR1 reads MNHEY; CDR2 reads SMNVEV (reference sequence). With 5 bases removed from V and 8 bases from J, the gap between germline ends came to 15 bases. The CDR3 is made up of 13 amino acids. The DNA of the CDR3 is TGTGCCAGCAGTCACACGGGCCTGGGGGGCTACACCTTC. Protein: CASSHTGLGGYTF.

The chain is built from TRBV5-1 and TRBJ2-7, with 14 nucleotides matching TRBD2. V trimming: 3 bases; J trimming: 4 bases; junction bases outside the gene matches: 9. The CDR3 has 17 residues. Germline assignment: CDR1 SGHRS and CDR2 YFSETQ. CDR3 loop: CASSWRTSGGYSYEQYF. In nucleotides, the CDR3 is TGCGCCAGCAGCTGGAGGACTAGCGGGGGGTACAGTTACGAGCAGTACTTC.

The J gene is TRBJ1-1, the V gene TRBV29-1, with D possibly TRBD1 on 5 matching bases. Germline lookup yields CDR1 SQVTM and CDR2 ANQGSEA. Trimming removed 4 bases at V and 0 bases at J, with 12 bases between. CDR3 length: 14 amino acids. This CDR3 is CSVGPRQLNTEAFF. Here the CDR3 DNA reads TGCAGCGTTGGTCCCAGACAGTTGAACACTGAAGCTTTCTTT.

This clone has a handful of counts. The rearrangement joins TRBV5-1 to TRBJ2-7; D ambiguous. Germline assignment: CDR1 SGHRS and CDR2 YFSETQ. Trimming cost V 4 bases and J 4 bases, with 6 bases left between them. This CDR3 is 11 amino acids long. The CDR3 reads CASSGQYEQYF. For the CDR3, the DNA is TGCGCCAGCAGCGGTCAGTACGAGCAGTACTTC.

This chain uses TRBV7-3 with TRBJ1-2; 9 bases fit TRBD1. Germline loops: CDR1 SGHTA, CDR2 FQGTGA. V was clipped by 5 bases and J by 8 bases; unmatched bases: 6. This CDR3 has 13 amino acids. The DNA of the CDR3 is TGTGCCAGCAGCCCCCAACAGGGGGCAGGCTACACCTTC. It encodes CASSPQQGAGYTF.

This clone was counted a few times. The V call is TRBV29-1, the J call TRBJ2-5; D not certain. Trimming stripped 2 bases from V and 2 bases from J, with 6 bases between. Germline V gene data show CDR1 as SQVTM and CDR2 as ANQGSEA. The CDR3 is 12 amino acids. The CDR3 sequence: CSVEQLQETQYF. CDR3 nucleotide sequence: TGCAGCGTTGAACAATTACAAGAGACCCAGTACTTC.

The CDR3 DNA is TGTGCCAGCAGGCCTGGGGTAACCAATCAGCCCCAGCATTTT. Protein: CASRPGVTNQPQHF. This chain joins TRBV6-5 and TRBJ1-5; D is unclear. With 6 bases removed from V and 3 bases from J, the gap between germline ends came to 12 bases. CDR1 and CDR2 from the germline V gene are MNHEY and SVGAGI. The CDR3 runs to 14 residues.

The rearrangement joins TRBV9 to TRBJ1-2; no clear D gene. The germline V gene has CDR1 SGDLS and CDR2 YYNGEE. Trimming took off 4 bases at V and 2 bases at J, with 15 bases between the two ends. The CDR3 is 15 amino acids. CDR3 coding DNA: TGTGCCAGCAGCTACGACTCGACGTACAACTATGGCTACACCTTC. Residues: CASSYDSTYNYGYTF.

The CDR3: CAWSVAGYTEAFF. The CDR3 DNA sequence: TGTGCCTGGAGTGTAGCAGGGTACACTGAAGCTTTCTTT. The chain links TRBV30 to TRBJ1-1, with D tentatively TRBD1 (5 bases). Germline V gene sequence: CDR1 GTSNPN, CDR2 SVGIG (reference sequence). Trimming removed 0 bases from V and 3 bases from J, with 8 bases in between. The CDR3 totals 13 residues.

This chain uses TRBV29-1 with TRBJ2-5; D tentatively reads TRBD1 or TRBD2 (5 bases each). Germline loops: CDR1 SQVTM, CDR2 ANQGSEA. The CDR3 totals 15 residues. V was shortened by 4 bases and J by 5 bases, with 20 bases between the two germline ends. The CDR3 DNA sequence: TGCAGCGTTGGAAGGGACCCCGTCCCAGGGGAGACCCAGTACTTC. This gives the protein CSVGRDPVPGETQYF.

The chain recombines TRBV7-2 with TRBJ1-6; 7 bases are a match to TRBD1. With V trimmed by 4 bases and J by 9 bases, 9 bases remained unmatched. Germline lookup yields CDR1 SGHTA and CDR2 FQGNSA. The CDR3 contains 15 residues. CDR3 residues: CASSSRDSGRSPLHF. CDR3 coding DNA: TGTGCCAGCAGCTCTAGGGACAGCGGACGTTCACCCCTCCACTTT.

This chain uses TRBV15 with TRBJ2-3; D unclear. Germline lookup yields CDR1 LNHNV and CDR2 YYDKDF (reference sequence). The ends were cut back, 3 bases at V and 2 bases at J, with 9 bases in the middle. The CDR3 covers 14 residues. DNA for the CDR3: TGTGCCACCAGCAGGGCGGAACTCACAGATACGCAGTATTTT. It encodes CATSRAELTDTQYF.

The J gene is TRBJ1-6, the V gene TRBV5-4; 7 nucleotides line up with TRBD1. CDR1 SGHNT and CDR2 YYREEE come from the germline V gene (reference sequence). The junction had 8 bases not matched to a gene; V was cut back by 2 bases and J by 0 bases. The CDR3 loop spans 18 amino acids. This CDR3 reads CASSFILDRSSYNSPLHF. In DNA form, the CDR3 reads TGTGCCAGCAGCTTTATACTGGACAGGAGCTCCTATAATTCACCCCTCCACTTT.

The sample holds one count of this clone. V and J are TRBV5-1 and TRBJ1-1; perhaps TRBD1 as D (6 bases). CDR3 length equals 17 residues. Trimming pared 1 base from V and 0 bases from J, leaving 16 bases between. Germline CDR1 is SGHRS and CDR2 is YFSETQ. The CDR3 DNA is TGCGCCAGCAGCTTGACAGGGCGGAGGGATATGAACACTGAAGCTTTCTTT. Protein sequence: CASSLTGRRDMNTEAFF.

This clone was counted between two and nine times. V and J are TRBV5-1 and TRBJ2-2, with 10 bases identical to TRBD1. Germline CDR1 SGHRS, CDR2 YFSETQ. The CDR3 is made up of 16 amino acids. The junction had 5 bases not matched to a gene; V was cut back by 1 base and J by 5 bases. The CDR3 nucleotides are TGCGCCAGCAGCTTGTCTCCGGGACAGGGGACCGGGGAGCTGTTTTTT. Protein: CASSLSPGQGTGELFF.

This clone was seen only a few times. The V gene is TRBV5-1, the J gene TRBJ2-5, with unresolved D. The CDR3 has 14 amino acids. Trimming removed 0 bases at V and 0 bases at J, with 6 bases between. Germline values: CDR1 SGHRS, CDR2 YFSETQ. The CDR3 region is CASSLVGYQETQYF. The CDR3 DNA is TGCGCCAGCAGCTTGGTCGGGTACCAAGAGACCCAGTACTTC. Variable domain in full (rest from reference TRBV5-1 and TRBJ2-5): KAGVTQTPRYLIKTRGQQVTLSCSPISGHRSVSWYQQTPGQGLQFLFEYFSETQRNKGNFPGRFSGRQFSNSRSEMNVSTLELGDSALYLCASSLVGYQETQYFGPGTRLLVL.

This clone was observed a handful of times. This sequence joins TRBV29-1 and TRBJ2-5, with a weak D call TRBD2 (6 bases). Per germline, CDR1 SQVTM and CDR2 ANQGSEA. V was cut by 8 bases and J by 4 bases, with 17 bases left in between. CDR3 length: 13 residues. CDR3 region: CSSVGGGSETQYF. The CDR3 coding sequence is TGCAGCTCTGTGGGAGGAGGGTCAGAGACCCAGTACTTC.